The 8 T cell receptor beta chains below all came from one sample that was sequenced in a study of shared clonotypes between healthy human individuals. The assay was immunoSEQ multiplex PCR, and TCRdb's table has in-frame clones only and misses some. The data show a few million clones, around 94% seen once. The sequenced material came from naive CD4+ T cells sorted from blood. Sample subset: CD45RA+ positively selected. The receptors stem from a man aged 18 to 30 in good health.

The rearrangement uses TRBV10-3 and TRBJ2-7; D remains ambiguous. CDR1 is ENHRY, CDR2 SYGVKD, per germline. Trimming left V 4 bases short and J 3 bases short, with 10 bases between. CDR3 length: 13 residues. The CDR3 loop is CAISAPADYEQYF. The CDR3 DNA reads TGTGCCATCAGTGCCCCGGCTGACTACGAGCAGTACTTC.

This rearrangement joins TRBV6-6 to TRBJ2-7; 10 bases match TRBD2. Looked up from germline, CDR1 is MNHNY and CDR2 is SVGAGI (reference sequence). Trimming at V came to 7 bases and at J to 3 bases, leaving 9 bases not matched to a gene. CDR3 length equals 15 residues. The CDR3 is CASNGRAGGVYEQYF. CDR3 coding DNA: TGTGCCAGCAACGGACGAGCGGGGGGGGTCTACGAGCAGTACTTC.

The chain couples TRBV28 to TRBJ1-3, with D uncertain. This CDR3 has 10 amino acids. Germline V gene lookup returns CDR1 MDHEN and CDR2 SYDVKM. Trimming shortened V by 4 bases and J by 9 bases, and 4 bases separated the two germline ends. DNA of the CDR3: TGTGCCAGCAGTTCCAGCACCATATATTTT. Translating it yields CASSSSTIYF.

Written as DNA, the CDR3 is TGTGCCAGCAGTGCCCCGGACAGTCCATGGGGACTCGATGAGCAGTTCTTC. Translation: CASSAPDSPWGLDEQFF. The chain carries TRBV25-1 and TRBJ2-1; D may correspond to TRBD1 or TRBD2 (6 bases each). The CDR3 sequence is 17 residues long. CDR1 is MGHDK, CDR2 SYGVNS, per germline. The ends were cut back, 4 bases at V and 8 bases at J, with 24 bases in the middle.

The chain has TRBV6-1 and TRBJ2-1; a possible D gene is TRBD1 (7 bases). V dropped 3 bases and J dropped 2 bases, with 14 bases sitting between them. The length of the CDR3 is 16 residues. Germline V gene lookup returns CDR1 MNHNS and CDR2 SASEGT. CDR3 bases: TGTGCCAGCAGTGATTGGAGGGGGCCGACCTACAATGAGCAGTTCTTC. It codes for CASSDWRGPTYNEQFF.

The rearrangement links TRBV7-9 to TRBJ2-1, with D possibly called TRBD1 or TRBD2 (5 bases each). The V gene lost 6 bases and the J gene lost 4 bases, with 16 bases spanning the gap. Germline CDR1 SEHNR, CDR2 FQNEAQ (reference sequence). The CDR3 spans 15 residues. The CDR3 region has the DNA TGTGCCAGCAGTTCCGGGACGGGGCAATACAATGAGCAGTTCTTC. Encoded protein: CASSSGTGQYNEQFF.

The chain uses TRBV5-1 and TRBJ2-7; the D is unclear. The germline V gene has CDR1 SGHRS and CDR2 YFSETQ. This CDR3 has 14 amino acids. Trimming cost V 3 bases and J 4 bases, with 14 bases left between them. CDR3 nucleotides: TGCGCCAGCAGCTCGCCCGATCAGGTTTACGAGCAGTACTTC. Encoded protein: CASSSPDQVYEQYF.

The V call is TRBV7-2, the J call TRBJ1-5; 11 nucleotides match TRBD1. The CDR3 extends over 17 amino acids. Germline V gives CDR1 SGHTA, CDR2 FQGNSA. With V trimmed by 5 bases and J by 0 bases, 6 bases remained unmatched. CDR3 nucleotides: TGTGCCAGCAGCCCCGGGACAGGGGGTTATAGCAATCAGCCCCAGCATTTT. Its protein is CASSPGTGGYSNQPQHF.